A single sample is the source of the 27 T cell receptor beta chains below, sequenced in a study of T cells in Graves' hyperthyroidism and ophthalmopathy. Amplification of TCR beta CDR3 regions was performed using RNA transcripts as template. The HTBI set primed first-round TCR CDR3 RT-PCR. MiXCR, run by TCRdb on the multiplex PCR reads, gives a single entry per CDR3 protein. The sample holds approximately 400,000 distinct CDR3 sequences; roughly 14% are singletons and the top ten take around 30%. The sequencing input was blood. Every receptor here comes from a woman between 18 and 29 years old with Graves' hyperthyroidism that later progressed to Graves' ophthalmopathy.

This clonotype showed up many times. This chain connects TRBV14 to TRBJ2-1, with TRBD2 identical over 7 bases. The ends lost 6 bases at V and 0 bases at J; junction bases unmatched: 8. The CDR3 runs 16 residues. Germline lookup yields CDR1 SGHDN and CDR2 FVKESK. The CDR3 DNA is TGTGCCAGCAGTCTACAGCGGACTAGCTCCTACAATGAGCAGTTCTTC. Translation: CASSLQRTSSYNEQFF.

This clonotype was detected ten times or more. The chain employs TRBV28 and TRBJ1-5; D possibly corresponds to TRBD1 (6 bases). Germline CDR1 and CDR2: MDHEN and SYDVKM. This CDR3 spans 13 amino acids. V shed 4 bases and J shed 6 bases, with 10 bases lying between them. The CDR3 DNA follows: TGTGCCAGCAGTTACCCCAGGGGTCAGCCCCAGCATTTT. Translating it yields CASSYPRGQPQHF.

The V call is TRBV12-3 or TRBV12-4, the J call TRBJ2-1; 14 bases are shared with TRBD2. Germline trimming cut 5 bases from V and 10 bases from J; bases unmatched to any gene: 10. The CDR3 spans 16 residues. CDR3 residues: CASSPPGLAGAREQFF. The CDR3 nucleotides are TGTGCCAGCAGTCCACCGGGACTAGCGGGAGCACGAGAGCAGTTCTTC.

This clonotype has a handful of counts. The rearrangement links TRBV19 to TRBJ2-1; TRBD1 aligns across 7 bases. The germline CDR1 and CDR2 sequences are LNHDA and SQIVND (reference sequence). This CDR3 is built from 13 residues. J gave up 7 bases and V 4 bases, and 4 bases lay outside the gene matches. CDR3 in DNA: TGTGCCAGTAGTACCATGGGACAGAATGAGCAGTTCTTC. This codes for CASSTMGQNEQFF.

In this sample, this clonotype turned up many times. V gene TRBV3-1 combines with J gene TRBJ2-1; D is perhaps TRBD1 (6 bases). V shed 7 bases and J shed 2 bases, with 9 bases lying between them. The CDR3 loop spans 13 amino acids. Germline-derived CDR1 and CDR2 are LGHDT and YNNKEL (reference sequence). The CDR3 coding sequence is TGTGCCAGCATAGGGACAACCTACAATGAGCAGTTCTTC. Residues: CASIGTTYNEQFF.

This clonotype has a count of ten or more. The V gene is TRBV28, the J gene TRBJ2-7; 10 bases agree with TRBD2. CDR1 is MDHEN, CDR2 SYDVKM, per germline. With V trimmed by 1 base and J by 1 base, 16 bases remained unmatched. This CDR3 has 20 amino acids. The CDR3 loop is CASSLSVASGSLRGSYEQYF. Written as DNA, the CDR3 is TGTGCCAGCAGTTTATCGGTTGCTAGCGGGAGCCTACGGGGATCCTACGAGCAGTACTTC.

This clonotype was seen once. A much larger clone lies a single base off, so this may be a read error. This sequence joins TRBV3-1 and TRBJ2-1; 10 bases are shared with TRBD2. Germline CDR1 and CDR2: LGHDT and YNNKEL (reference sequence). This CDR3 comprises 15 residues. The CDR3 DNA sequence: TGTGCCAGCAGCCAACTAGCGGGAGTAGATAATGGGCAGTTCTTC. Its translation is CASSQLAGVDNGQFF.

This clonotype was detected ten times or more. The CDR3: CASSIYPGTGGTEAFF. CDR3 coding DNA: TGTGCCAGCAGCATCTACCCCGGGACAGGGGGCACTGAAGCTTTCTTT. The chain links TRBV3-1 to TRBJ1-1; 11 bases map to TRBD1. With 5 bases clipped from V and 4 bases from J, the junction kept 9 bases outside the gene matches. The CDR3 sequence is 16 residues long. Germline assignment: CDR1 LGHDT and CDR2 YNNKEL (reference sequence).

A few counts support this clonotype. The V gene is TRBV11-2, the J gene TRBJ2-5; D uncertain. CDR1 and CDR2 from the germline V gene are SGHAT and FQNNGV. The CDR3 runs to 14 residues. The V and J ends lost 0 bases and 1 base respectively, with 6 bases between them. The chain's CDR3 is CASSLEPSQETQYF. CDR3 coding DNA: TGTGCCAGCAGCTTAGAACCGAGCCAAGAGACCCAGTACTTC.

Written as DNA, the CDR3 is TGTGCCAGCAGCTTATTGCGGGACCCCCTCACAGATACGCAGTATTTT. Translation gives CASSLLRDPLTDTQYF. This chain connects TRBV7-2 to TRBJ2-3; TRBD2 might be the D (6 bases). Germline CDR1 and CDR2: SGHTA and FQGNSA. The V end lost 2 bases, the J end lost 2 bases, and 14 bases lay between the germline ends. The CDR3 loop spans 16 amino acids.

The chain has TRBV28 and TRBJ2-1, with D unresolved. Trimming removed 6 bases from V and 4 bases from J, with 10 bases in between. CDR1 and CDR2 (germline): MDHEN, SYDVKM. The CDR3 covers 13 residues. The CDR3 bases are TGTGCCAGCAGCCTCACAAGATACAATGAGCAGTTCTTC. Translation: CASSLTRYNEQFF.

This clonotype came up a few times. One end of the junction varies from germline; a read error may be responsible. V and J are TRBV20-1 and TRBJ1-2; TRBD1 agrees at 10 bases. This CDR3 contains 14 residues. Germline CDR1 DFQATT, CDR2 SNEGSKA (reference sequence). The CDR3 DNA follows: TGCGGTGCTAGGGAGGACAGGGGGAACTATGGCTACACCTTC. This translates into CGAREDRGNYGYTF.

This clonotype came up many times. The rearrangement links TRBV28 to TRBJ2-5; 7 positions agree with TRBD1. Germline assignment: CDR1 MDHEN and CDR2 SYDVKM. The length of the CDR3 is 15 residues. With V trimmed by 7 bases and J by 1 base, 9 bases remained unmatched. As DNA, the CDR3 is TGTGCCAGCACCTCAAAGGGGACAGTCCAAGAGACCCAGTACTTC. Its protein is CASTSKGTVQETQYF.

This clonotype was recorded at least ten times. The chain links TRBV7-2 to TRBJ1-3; D gene ambiguous. The V gene lost 3 bases and the J gene lost 1 base, with 10 bases spanning the gap. Germline V CDR1 and CDR2: SGHTA, FQGNSA. The CDR3 runs to 15 residues. CDR3 sequence (DNA): TGTGCCAGCAGCTTGGGGAGAATTTCTGGAAACACCATATATTTT. Its translation: CASSLGRISGNTIYF.

This clonotype has more than one count but fewer than ten. This chain joins TRBV7-9 and TRBJ1-6; D ambiguous. Per the germline V gene, CDR1 is SEHNR and CDR2 is FQNEAQ (reference sequence). V lost 0 bases to trimming and J lost 5 bases, with 14 bases between them. This CDR3 is 17 amino acids long. CDR3 region: CASSLARADIHNSPLHF. The CDR3 DNA follows: TGTGCCAGCAGCTTAGCGCGGGCAGATATTCATAATTCACCCCTCCACTTT. The whole variable domain, filled in from reference TRBV7-9 and TRBJ1-6, reads DTGVSQNPRHKITKRGQNVTFRCDPISEHNRLYWYRQTLGQGPEFLTYFQNEAQLEKSRLLSDRFSAERPKGSFSTLEIQRTEQGDSAMYLCASSLARADIHNSPLHFGNGTRLTVT.

This clonotype was detected many times. This chain links TRBV19 with TRBJ1-5; perhaps TRBD1 as D (5 bases). Germline-derived CDR1 and CDR2 are LNHDA and SQIVND (reference sequence). V lost 1 base to trimming and J lost 7 bases, with 17 bases between them. The CDR3 spans 16 residues. CDR3 bases: TGTGCCAGTAGTATAGGGAACCCAGGGACCGACCAGCCCCAGCATTTT. Amino acids: CASSIGNPGTDQPQHF.

The chain carries TRBV7-9 and TRBJ2-7; 13 bases are shared with TRBD2. There are 15 residues in the CDR3. V shed 1 base and J 4 bases; nucleotides not matched to a gene: 1. Germline V gives CDR1 SEHNR, CDR2 FQNEAQ (reference sequence). The DNA for the CDR3 is TGTGCCAGCAGCTTAGAGACTAGCGGGAGGTACGAGCAGTACTTC. Amino acid sequence: CASSLETSGRYEQYF.

This clonotype was counted once. The chain employs TRBV3-1 and TRBJ2-2, with a possible D match to TRBD2 (6 bases). CDR1 and CDR2 from the germline V gene are LGHDT and YNNKEL (reference sequence). Trimming left V 0 bases short and J 4 bases short, with 12 bases between. This CDR3 region has 16 residues. CDR3 nucleotides: TGTGCCAGCAGCCAAGATCCCCTAGCGAGCACCGGGGAGCTGTTTTTT. It specifies CASSQDPLASTGELFF.

This clonotype showed up many times. The chain is built from TRBV28 and TRBJ2-7; D may be TRBD1 (6 bases). Germline assignment: CDR1 MDHEN and CDR2 SYDVKM. The CDR3 has 14 residues. Deletions cut 3 bases from V and 2 bases from J, with 11 bases between. CDR3 coding DNA: TGTGCCAGCAGTTTGTCAGGGACAACCTACGAGCAGTACTTC. It yields the protein CASSLSGTTYEQYF.

There are a few counts of this clonotype. The CDR3 is CASSVAGTETQYF. The CDR3 nucleotides are TGTGCCAGCAGCGTAGCAGGGACGGAGACCCAGTACTTC. The chain couples TRBV9 to TRBJ2-5; either TRBD1 or TRBD2 may supply D (5 bases each). V lost 0 bases and J lost 5, with 8 bases in between. The germline gives CDR1 SGDLS, CDR2 YYNGEE. There are 13 residues in the CDR3.

A few counts support this clonotype. The chain uses TRBV7-9 and TRBJ2-1; D perhaps matches TRBD1 (5 bases). Trimming stripped 2 bases from V and 3 bases from J, with 5 bases between. The CDR3 loop spans 13 amino acids. Germline CDR1 is SEHNR and CDR2 is FQNEAQ (reference sequence). The chain's CDR3 is CASSLTGYNEQFF. The CDR3 DNA sequence: TGTGCCAGCAGCTTAACAGGCTACAATGAGCAGTTCTTC.

V gene TRBV6-2 or TRBV6-3 combines with J gene TRBJ2-7; the match to TRBD2 covers 13 bases. CDR1 and CDR2 (germline): MNHEY, SVGEGT. This CDR3 spans 17 amino acids. With 4 bases clipped from V and 5 bases from J, the junction kept 11 bases outside the gene matches. The CDR3 is CASSLTPQGTSGNEQYF. CDR3 in DNA: TGTGCCAGCAGTTTAACCCCCCAGGGGACTAGCGGGAACGAGCAGTACTTC.

This clonotype has a count of ten or more. The chain carries TRBV28 and TRBJ2-1; the match to TRBD1 covers 8 bases. Germline CDR1 reads MDHEN; CDR2 reads SYDVKM. This CDR3 spans 15 amino acids. V dropped 7 bases and J dropped 3; count of bases not matched to a gene: 8. The DNA of the CDR3 is TGTGCCAGCACGAGGGGACAGGCCATCTACAATGAGCAGTTCTTC. This gives the protein CASTRGQAIYNEQFF. Supplemented by reference TRBV28 and TRBJ2-1, the full variable domain reads DVKVTQSSRYLVKRTGEKVFLECVQDMDHENMFWYRQDPGLGLRLIYFSYDVKMKEKGDIPEGYSVSREKKERFSLILESASTNQTSMYLCASTRGQAIYNEQFFGPGTRLTVL.

This CDR3 reads CSARGDRRDQDEQYF. Here the CDR3 DNA reads TGCAGTGCTCGCGGGGACAGACGCGATCAGGACGAGCAGTACTTC. The chain has TRBV20-1 and TRBJ2-7, with D possibly being TRBD1 (7 bases). CDR1 and CDR2 from the germline V gene are DFQATT and SNEGSKA (reference sequence). V shed 5 bases and J shed 5 bases, with 22 bases lying between them. CDR3 size: 15 residues.

This clonotype was recorded at least ten times. The rearrangement links TRBV2 to TRBJ2-7; 7 bases agree with TRBD1. The CDR3 spans 14 residues. Trimming took 9 bases from V and 4 from J; bases not matched to a gene: 12. Germline-derived CDR1 and CDR2 are SNHLY and FYNNEI. The CDR3 DNA reads as TGTGCCAGTGATACCGGGACAGAGATTTACGAGCAGTACTTC. The encoded protein is CASDTGTEIYEQYF.

This clonotype was counted ten times or more. The chain has TRBV11-2 and TRBJ2-7; 10 nucleotides line up with TRBD1. The trim removed 6 bases at V and 4 bases at J, leaving 12 bases unmatched. Looked up from germline, CDR1 is SGHAT and CDR2 is FQNNGV. The CDR3 runs to 16 residues. The CDR3 nucleotides are TGTGCCAGCAGTAGTCCTGGGACAGGGGATATTTACGAGCAGTACTTC. It translates to CASSSPGTGDIYEQYF. Based on the CDR3 plus reference TRBV11-2 and TRBJ2-7, the full variable domain is EAGVAQSPRYKIIEKRQSVAFWCNPISGHATLYWYQQILGQGPKLLIQFQNNGVVDDSQLPKDRFSAERLKGVDSTLKIQPAKLEDSAVYLCASSSPGTGDIYEQYFGPGTRLTVT.

This clonotype was detected ten times or more. V gene TRBV12-3 or TRBV12-4 combines with J gene TRBJ2-7, with 10 positions matching TRBD2. Unmatched junction bases numbered 4, after V lost 6 bases and J lost 2 bases. The CDR3 extends over 14 amino acids. The DNA of the CDR3 is TGTGCCAGCAGGTGGACTAGCGGAACCTACGAGCAGTACTTC. This encodes CASRWTSGTYEQYF.